This TCR beta chain was sequenced during a study of radiation and T cells in renal cell carcinoma (dated by TCRdb to 2018 to 2020). For the study in its entirety: Samples were obtained from a clinical trial, in which 15 Gy stereotactic body radiation therapy was delivered to primary renal cell carcinomas and nephrectomy was performed 4 weeks later. A total of around 53 samples underwent TCR beta sequencing, made up of approximately 26 tumors and about 27 peripheral blood samples. Across all 53 samples, 3.8 million or so unique CDR3 nucleotide sequences encoding 2,658,974 unique CDR3 amino acid sequences were identified. Broader findings and caveats from the paper: In blood, the top tumor clonotypes increased between baseline and 2 weeks post-radiation and then shrank by 4 weeks, which suggests that tumor-resident clones expanded only transiently. No pretreatment tumor biopsies were available, so the baseline intratumoral presence of clonotypes could not be determined. Tracking of blood repertoire dynamics stopped at less than five weeks after treatment, with no follow-up past that point. Because the trial had a single-armed design, the trial could not examine how radiation dose or scheduling affected the TCR repertoire.

Read against the paper, the sample's time point label means: blood 2 weeks post-SBRT. The intended sense of this specimen's treatment or condition label: 15 Gy SBRT to primary tumor, nephrectomy 4 weeks later. To follow tumor-enriched clonotypes, peripheral blood was collected serially from radiation-treated patients at baseline and again at 2 weeks and 4 weeks after SBRT. All patients had renal cell carcinoma with clear cell pathology. Genomic DNA for TCR sequencing was prepared using the QIAamp DNA Blood Mini Kit (Qiagen). Samples were included in the analyses only if all quality control checks were passed. CDR1 and CDR2 are read off the germline V gene as SNHLY and FYNNEI. The CDR3 runs 15 residues from the cysteine to the phenylalanine. Of all the DNA, just the CDR3 is kept, 45 bases in frame from base 1. A distance of 10 bases separates the germline ends of V and J, which lose 0 bases and 2 bases respectively.

TCR beta libraries were generated from genomic DNA with the immunoSEQ kit, following the manufacturer's recommendations. Library preparation used a first multiplex PCR with proprietary primers, then a second PCR adding unique barcodes, with bead cleanups after each round. A positive control reaction and a negative control reaction, both provided in the kit, were run with every batch of samples. The final libraries were assessed on an Agilent 4200 TapeStation D1000 ScreenTape, pooled by volume, and quantified by qPCR. An Illumina NextSeq500 fitted with a MidOutput 150-cycle cartridge performed the sequencing, running 156 Read1 cycles and 15 Index1 cycles with the kit's custom primers. The pooled library was loaded at 1.0 pM with around 20% PhiX control spiked in. The published analysis was carried out like this. Vendor-processed data were analyzed in R, and a clonotype was defined as all T cells sharing the same CDR3 nucleotide sequence. For clone abundance analyses, frequencies were normalized to the 10,000 most abundant clones in each sample. Public T cell clones, which averaged fewer than five per sample, were excluded before analysis. An abundance difference of at least 32-fold between compartments was the criterion for calling clonotypes tumor-enriched or baseline blood-enriched. A beta-binomial differential abundance model was used to identify clonotypes that expanded or contracted between blood time points. The Baroni-Urbani and Buser coefficient was used to measure tumor-blood repertoire similarity, and groups were compared with two-tailed Wilcoxon tests in R. Here the immuneACCESS table is served through TCRdb, limited to in-frame sequences with V and J called. Missing clones are a known gap in these copies; in checked studies unresolved V genes cover under half, and the rest lacks a known reason. That table is the source of V, J and clone size, and D and trimming were worked out from the DNA. This sample is represented by some 130,000 clones; approximately 80% of them were singletons. Around 1.8% of the sample is held by the ten biggest clonotypes.

In regard to this clone: It has no known antigen specificity. No base qualities exist here, and no much larger clone lies one base off it.

Material: blood, obtained from a patient whose treatment included radiotherapy and nephrectomy. The chain links TRBV2 with TRBJ2-5, with no reliable assignment of the D segment. This TCR was recovered from an older woman with renal cell carcinoma. The CDR3 sequence is CASSEAPTRQETQYF. The sequenced DNA is TGTGCCAGCAGTGAAGCGCCGACACGACAAGAGACCCAGTACTTC.